What follows are 3 T cell receptor beta chains derived from one specimen sequenced in a study of PD-1 blockade in classical Hodgkin lymphoma. TCRdb's table, derived via immunoSEQ multiplex PCR, lists solely in-frame clones and lacks some. The sample yields 100,000 or so clones, about nine tenths seen once. Time point in this sample: cycle 4 day 1 (C4D1), after less than seven weeks of nivolumab. Relapses following autologous stem cell transplantation were seen in all patients, with brentuximab vedotin exposure varying. The specimen was peripheral blood mononuclear cells (PBMCs), collected before the fourth cycle of nivolumab. These receptors all come from a human donor with classical Hodgkin lymphoma.

This chain links TRBV6-1 with TRBJ2-7; 11 bases map to TRBD2. Germline values: CDR1 MNHNS, CDR2 SASEGT. Unmatched junction bases numbered 5, after V lost 0 bases and J lost 1 base. The CDR3 totals 17 residues. In DNA form, the CDR3 reads TGTGCCAGCAGTGAAGCGCGAGTAGCGGGGGGGTCCTACGAGCAGTACTTC. Residues: CASSEARVAGGSYEQYF.

This clone has only one observation. The chain has TRBV10-3 and TRBJ1-5; D is unresolved. V lost 5 bases to trimming and J lost 0 bases, with 5 bases between them. The germline V gene has CDR1 ENHRY and CDR2 SYGVKD. This CDR3 has 13 residues. The CDR3 region is CAISPSSNQPQHF. The CDR3 bases are TGTGCCATCAGTCCCTCTAGCAATCAGCCCCAGCATTTT.

V usage is TRBV28 and J usage is TRBJ2-7; perhaps TRBD2 as D (6 bases). The CDR3 extends over 22 amino acids. Germline CDR1 and CDR2: MDHEN and SYDVKM. The V end was cut by 4 bases, the J end by 0 bases, with 34 bases between. As DNA, the CDR3 is TGTGCCAGCAGTTGGGGACCGGGGCAGGGCCTCGGGGGTGGCCCCTTCTCCTACGAGCAGTACTTC. Amino acid sequence: CASSWGPGQGLGGGPFSYEQYF.